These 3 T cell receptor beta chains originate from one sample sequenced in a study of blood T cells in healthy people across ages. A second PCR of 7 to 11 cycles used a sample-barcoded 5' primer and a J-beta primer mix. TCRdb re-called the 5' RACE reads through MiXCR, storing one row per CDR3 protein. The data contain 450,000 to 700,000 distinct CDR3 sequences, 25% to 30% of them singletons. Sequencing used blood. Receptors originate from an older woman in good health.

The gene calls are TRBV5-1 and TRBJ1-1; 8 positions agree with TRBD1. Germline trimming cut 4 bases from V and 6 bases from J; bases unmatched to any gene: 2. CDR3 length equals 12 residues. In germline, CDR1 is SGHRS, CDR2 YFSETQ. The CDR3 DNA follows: TGCGCCAGCAGCCCAGGGGGCCCTGAAGCTTTCTTT. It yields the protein CASSPGGPEAFF.

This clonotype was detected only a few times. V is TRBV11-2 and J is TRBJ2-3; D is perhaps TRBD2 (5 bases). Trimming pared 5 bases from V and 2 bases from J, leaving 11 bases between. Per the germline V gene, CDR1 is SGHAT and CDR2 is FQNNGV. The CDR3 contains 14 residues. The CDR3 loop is CASSVGLITDTQYF. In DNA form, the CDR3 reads TGTGCCAGCAGCGTAGGACTTATCACAGATACGCAGTATTTT.

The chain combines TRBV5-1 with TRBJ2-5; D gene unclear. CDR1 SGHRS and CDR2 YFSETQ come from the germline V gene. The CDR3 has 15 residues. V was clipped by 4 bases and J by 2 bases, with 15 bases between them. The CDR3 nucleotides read TGCGCCAGCAGCCCGGGCTGGGGTACTCAAGAGACCCAGTACTTC. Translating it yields CASSPGWGTQETQYF.